Below are 19 T cell receptor beta chains sequenced from a single sample in a study of T cell repertoires in cytomegalovirus infection. TCRdb re-called the reads through MiXCR, storing one row per CDR3 protein. The profile shows about 490,000 distinct CDR3 sequences, roughly 12% of them singletons. Sequencing used PBMCs. The receptors were gathered from a human donor in good health (CMV status not recorded). Some clones in this sample may be carry-over from other donors' samples.

This clonotype was observed many times. The chain has TRBV11-1 and TRBJ1-2; D not certain. There are 13 residues in the CDR3. Germline V gene data show CDR1 as SGHAT and CDR2 as FQDESV (reference sequence). The V end lost 1 base, the J end lost 4 bases, and 7 bases lay between the germline ends. In DNA, the CDR3 is TGTGCCAGCAGCTTAGACCTCTCCTATGGCTACACCTTC. Its protein is CASSLDLSYGYTF.

The rearrangement links TRBV3-1 to TRBJ2-7; possibly TRBD1 for D (6 bases). V lost 4 bases and J lost 7, with 17 bases in between. This CDR3 is built from 14 residues. Germline CDR1 reads LGHDT; CDR2 reads YNNKEL (reference sequence). CDR3 in DNA: TGTGCCAGCAGCCTTTACTCACAGGGATTGGAGCAGTACTTC. This translates into CASSLYSQGLEQYF.

On this clonotype: This may stem from a read error, because a much larger clone lies one nucleotide away. This chain joins TRBV12-3 or TRBV12-4 and TRBJ2-2; D tentatively reads TRBD1 or TRBD2 (5 bases each). V was cut by 5 bases and J by 4 bases, with 20 bases left in between. The CDR3 loop spans 17 amino acids. CDR3 amino acids: CASSPNSLGVGTGELFF. As DNA, the CDR3 is TGTGCCAGCAGTCCCAACTCCCTGGGGGTTGGCACCGGGGAGCTGTTTTTT.

Ten or more counts support this clonotype. This chain uses TRBV7-9 with TRBJ2-1; 9 nucleotides agree with TRBD2. The CDR3 has 15 residues. V shed 2 bases, J shed 6 bases, and the junction held 5 bases outside the gene matches. The germline gives CDR1 SEHNR, CDR2 FQNEAQ (reference sequence). The CDR3 DNA is TGTGCCAGCAGCTTACTGCCTAGCGGGGTCAATGAGCAGTTCTTC. This gives the protein CASSLLPSGVNEQFF.

This clonotype was recorded at least ten times. The genes are TRBV12-3 or TRBV12-4 and TRBJ1-3; D is unclear. The CDR3 extends over 16 amino acids. V was clipped by 3 bases and J by 11 bases, with 23 bases between them. CDR3 coding DNA: TGTGCCAGCAGTTTGGGGATGGGTTCGGTGTTCGGGGCCATATATTTT. It translates to CASSLGMGSVFGAIYF.

This clonotype came up many times. This sequence joins TRBV7-8 and TRBJ1-1; D is perhaps TRBD1 (6 bases). The CDR3 is made up of 12 amino acids. V was pared by 5 bases and J by 6 bases, with 10 bases between. The germline gives CDR1 SGHVS, CDR2 FQNEAQ. The CDR3 loop reads CASSPGTPEAFF. Here the CDR3 DNA reads TGTGCCAGCAGCCCCGGGACACCTGAAGCTTTCTTT.

This clonotype was detected many times. This sequence joins TRBV7-2 and TRBJ2-2, with D hard to call. This CDR3 contains 16 residues. Germline-derived CDR1 and CDR2 are SGHTA and FQGNSA. V was clipped by 2 bases and J by 0 bases, with 10 bases between them. For the CDR3, the DNA is TGTGCCAGCAGCTTACCGGCCAGAACGAACACCGGGGAGCTGTTTTTT. It yields the protein CASSLPARTNTGELFF.

This clonotype was picked up many times. The genes are TRBV14 and TRBJ1-1; D not resolved. CDR1 SGHDN and CDR2 FVKESK come from the germline V gene. The germline V and J ends were trimmed by 2 bases and 10 bases, with 14 bases remaining between them. This CDR3 has 13 amino acids. The CDR3 nucleotides are TGTGCCAGCAGCCAAACTTCTGGACTAGGAGCTTTCTTT. Encoded protein: CASSQTSGLGAFF.

The chain is built from TRBV5-1 and TRBJ1-5; unclear D gene. Germline values: CDR1 SGHRS, CDR2 YFSETQ. The CDR3 has 15 amino acids. V lost 0 bases to trimming and J lost 5 bases, with 12 bases between them. CDR3 amino acids: CASSLGPTTDQPQHF. The CDR3, as DNA: TGCGCCAGCAGCTTGGGCCCAACGACGGATCAGCCCCAGCATTTT.

The chain recombines TRBV20-1 with TRBJ1-1; 7 bases agree with TRBD1. The CDR3 spans 12 residues. CDR1 and CDR2 from the germline V gene are DFQATT and SNEGSKA (reference sequence). V shed 5 bases and J 9 bases; nucleotides not matched to a gene: 9. In nucleotides, the CDR3 is TGCAGTGCTTCCCTCCGGGACAGCAAAGCTTTCTTT. It encodes CSASLRDSKAFF.

The sample holds many counts of this clonotype. The J gene is TRBJ2-5, the V gene TRBV20-1; 8 nucleotides match TRBD2. The CDR3 loop spans 11 amino acids. The germline V gene has CDR1 DFQATT and CDR2 SNEGSKA (reference sequence). CDR3 residues: CMGLAGETQYF. The CDR3 nucleotides read TGCATGGGCCTAGCGGGAGAGACCCAGTACTTC.

This clonotype was counted at least ten times. V and J are TRBV7-3 and TRBJ2-5; 8 nucleotides line up with TRBD1. The CDR3 consists of 14 residues. V lost 3 bases to trimming and J lost 5 bases; unmatched junction nucleotides: 5. The germline CDR1 and CDR2 sequences are SGHTA and FQGTGA. The CDR3, as DNA: TGTGCCAGCAGCTTTTCGGGGACAGGCGAGACCCAGTACTTC. Translated: CASSFSGTGETQYF.

This clonotype was recorded many times. This chain joins TRBV6-5 and TRBJ2-7; no firm D call. CDR1 MNHEY and CDR2 SVGAGI come from the germline V gene. The CDR3 totals 15 residues. V gave up 2 bases and J gave up 0 bases, with 11 bases separating them. The CDR3: CASSYASQRSYEQYF. The CDR3 nucleotides read TGTGCCAGCAGTTACGCAAGTCAGCGCTCCTACGAGCAGTACTTC.

In its sample, this clonotype was seen many times. The chain couples TRBV5-1 to TRBJ1-2; 12 nucleotides match TRBD1. The CDR3 spans 15 residues. The germline V gene encodes CDR1 SGHRS and CDR2 YFSETQ. After removal of 0 bases from V and 14 bases from J, the junction contained 11 bases not matched to a gene. The chain's CDR3 is CASSLDRGTGGPETF. The CDR3 nucleotides read TGCGCCAGCAGCTTGGATCGCGGGACAGGGGGCCCTGAGACCTTC.

This clonotype was picked up many times. This chain joins TRBV20-1 and TRBJ2-2; TRBD2 aligns across 11 bases. Trimming cost V 6 bases and J 0 bases; bases outside gene matches: 6. Germline assignment: CDR1 DFQATT and CDR2 SNEGSKA (reference sequence). The CDR3 spans 16 residues. CDR3 in amino acids: CSAGTSGNPNTGELFF. The CDR3 DNA reads TGCAGTGCAGGGACTAGCGGTAACCCGAACACCGGGGAGCTGTTTTTT.

This clonotype showed up many times. The rearrangement joins TRBV27 to TRBJ1-6; no clear D gene. V was trimmed by 1 base and J by 7 bases, leaving 8 bases between them. Germline CDR1 and CDR2: MNHEY and SMNVEV (reference sequence). The CDR3 is 14 amino acids. The CDR3 reads CASSLWTANSPLHF. As DNA, the CDR3 is TGTGCCAGCAGTTTATGGACGGCGAATTCACCCCTCCACTTT.

The chain combines TRBV3-1 with TRBJ2-7; D might be TRBD1 or TRBD2, each matching 5 bases. Germline V gene sequence: CDR1 LGHDT, CDR2 YNNKEL (reference sequence). V gave up 1 base and J gave up 4 bases, with 14 bases separating them. The CDR3 contains 15 residues. Here the CDR3 reads CASSQGIAGRYEQYF. The DNA for the CDR3 is TGTGCCAGCAGCCAAGGAATTGCAGGGAGATACGAGCAGTACTTC.

The chain employs TRBV5-6 and TRBJ2-7; TRBD1 agrees at 7 bases. The V segment lost 4 bases and the J segment 2 bases; nucleotides outside the gene matches: 3. The CDR3 is 13 residues long. The germline V gene has CDR1 SGHDT and CDR2 YYEEEE. In nucleotides, the CDR3 is TGTGCCAGCAGCACGACAGGGACCTACGAGCAGTACTTC. It codes for CASSTTGTYEQYF.

This clonotype was found many times. V usage is TRBV9 and J usage is TRBJ2-1; maybe TRBD1 (5 bases). The length of the CDR3 is 14 residues. Germline V gene lookup returns CDR1 SGDLS and CDR2 YYNGEE. Trimming left V 0 bases short and J 8 bases short, with 12 bases between. CDR3 amino acids: CASSVAPGRDEQFF. In nucleotides, the CDR3 is TGTGCCAGCAGCGTAGCCCCAGGGCGCGATGAGCAGTTCTTC.